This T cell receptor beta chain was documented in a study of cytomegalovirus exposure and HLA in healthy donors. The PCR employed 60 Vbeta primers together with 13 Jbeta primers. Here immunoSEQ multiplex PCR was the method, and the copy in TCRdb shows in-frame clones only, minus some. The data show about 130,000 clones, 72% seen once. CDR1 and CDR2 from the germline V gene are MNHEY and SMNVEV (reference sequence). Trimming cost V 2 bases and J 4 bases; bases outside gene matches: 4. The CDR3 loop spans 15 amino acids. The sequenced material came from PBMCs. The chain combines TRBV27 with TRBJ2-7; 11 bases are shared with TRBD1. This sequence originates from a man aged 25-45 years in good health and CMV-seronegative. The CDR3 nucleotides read TGTGCCAGCAGTTTAGTAGGACAGGGGGCGTACGAGCAGTACTTC. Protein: CASSLVGQGAYEQYF.